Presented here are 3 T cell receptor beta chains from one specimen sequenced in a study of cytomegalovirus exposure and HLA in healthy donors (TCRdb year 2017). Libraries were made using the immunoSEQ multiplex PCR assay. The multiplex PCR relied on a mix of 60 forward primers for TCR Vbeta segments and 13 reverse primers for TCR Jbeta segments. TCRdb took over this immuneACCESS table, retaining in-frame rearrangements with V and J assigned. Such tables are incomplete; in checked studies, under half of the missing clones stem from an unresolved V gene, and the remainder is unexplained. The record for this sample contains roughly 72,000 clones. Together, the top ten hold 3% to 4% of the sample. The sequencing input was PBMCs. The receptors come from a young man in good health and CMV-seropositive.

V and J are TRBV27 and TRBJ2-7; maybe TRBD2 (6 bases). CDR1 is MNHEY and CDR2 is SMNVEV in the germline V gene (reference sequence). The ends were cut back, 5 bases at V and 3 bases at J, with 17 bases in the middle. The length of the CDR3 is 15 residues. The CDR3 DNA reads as TGTGCCAGCAGTGCCCCGGCGGGAACGCACTACGAGCAGTACTTC. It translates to CASSAPAGTHYEQYF.

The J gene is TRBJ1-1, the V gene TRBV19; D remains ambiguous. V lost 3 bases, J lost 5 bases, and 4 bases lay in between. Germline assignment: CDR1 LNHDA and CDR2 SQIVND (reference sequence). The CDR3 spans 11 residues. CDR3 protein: CASSIPTEAFF. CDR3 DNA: TGTGCCAGTAGTATCCCGACTGAAGCTTTCTTT.

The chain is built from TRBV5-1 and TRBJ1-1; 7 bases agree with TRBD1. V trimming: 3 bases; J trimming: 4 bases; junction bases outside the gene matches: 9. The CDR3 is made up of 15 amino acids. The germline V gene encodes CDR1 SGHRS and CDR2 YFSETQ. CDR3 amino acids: CASSWGTGVSTEAFF. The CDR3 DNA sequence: TGCGCCAGCAGCTGGGGCACAGGGGTGAGCACTGAAGCTTTCTTT.